This T cell receptor beta chain was identified in a study of T cell responses to AZD1222 COVID-19 vaccine. Study at large: Analysis merged second doses at about 4 or about 12 weeks.

Study-wide findings and caveats: The study reported that nearly half of spike-specific TCRs target unmutated variant regions. Only five or six AZD1222 recipients were seropositive at baseline. Among the donors, most were white British and more were female, and clonal diversity was possibly underestimated.

TCRdb's table, derived via immunoSEQ multiplex PCR, lists solely in-frame clones and lacks some. Of around 250,000 clones listed, approximately 93% are singletons. Trimming pared 7 bases from V and 1 base from J, leaving 6 bases between. The CDR3 covers 11 residues. The germline V gene has CDR1 DFQATT and CDR2 SNEGSKA (reference sequence). Of note for this clone: As yet, its antigen is unknown.

This sequence was found in an adult in good health. The chain carries TRBV20-1 and TRBJ2-3; D remains unclear. The sequencing used peripheral blood, collected on day 0 of AZD1222 vaccination. The DNA of the CDR3 is TGCAGTGTTTTCCGCACAGATACGCAGTATTTT. It translates to CSVFRTDTQYF.